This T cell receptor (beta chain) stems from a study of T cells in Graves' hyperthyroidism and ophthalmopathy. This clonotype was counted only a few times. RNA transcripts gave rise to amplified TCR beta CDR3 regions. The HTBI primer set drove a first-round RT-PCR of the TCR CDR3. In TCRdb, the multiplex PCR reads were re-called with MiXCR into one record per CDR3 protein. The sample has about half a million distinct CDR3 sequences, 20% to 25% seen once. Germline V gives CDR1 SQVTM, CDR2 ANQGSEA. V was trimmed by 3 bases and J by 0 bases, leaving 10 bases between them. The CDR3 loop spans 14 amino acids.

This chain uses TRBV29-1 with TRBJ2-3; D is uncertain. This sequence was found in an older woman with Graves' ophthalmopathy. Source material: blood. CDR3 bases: TGCAGCGTTGACCTAACCACTAGCACAGATACGCAGTATTTT. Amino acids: CSVDLTTSTDTQYF.